These 30 T cell receptor beta chains were all obtained from the same sample, sequenced in a study of cytomegalovirus exposure and HLA in healthy donors. Amplification used 60 Vbeta primers and 13 Jbeta primers. The repertoire was sequenced with immunoSEQ multiplex PCR; TCRdb's copy has only in-frame clones and lacks some. The data show about 230,000 clones, approximately 81% seen once. Sequenced sample: PBMCs. The receptors come from a human donor in good health.

The chain links TRBV27 to TRBJ2-7; TRBD1 aligns across 8 bases. Germline assignment: CDR1 MNHEY and CDR2 SMNVEV (reference sequence). This CDR3 contains 13 residues. The V and J ends lost 6 bases and 3 bases, in that order; junction bases with no gene match: 4. CDR3 DNA: TGTGCCAGCAGCCGGACAGGGAACTACGAGCAGTACTTC. It is translated as CASSRTGNYEQYF.

This chain joins TRBV6-5 and TRBJ1-2; 8 bases fit TRBD1. In germline, CDR1 is MNHEY, CDR2 SVGAGI. The CDR3 spans 15 residues. Trimming took 6 bases from V and 0 from J; bases not matched to a gene: 6. In nucleotides, the CDR3 is TGTGCCAGCAGCCACGACAGGGGAGCTAACTATGGCTACACCTTC. Translated, it gives CASSHDRGANYGYTF.

The CDR3 DNA reads TGTGCCAGCAGTGAAGTTTCTGATACGCAGTATTTT. It specifies CASSEVSDTQYF. This chain uses TRBV6-1 with TRBJ2-3; unclear D gene. This CDR3 contains 12 residues. Germline CDR1 MNHNS, CDR2 SASEGT. The V end was cut by 1 base, the J end by 6 bases, with 5 bases between.

This chain connects TRBV19 to TRBJ2-3; D is possibly TRBD2 (6 bases). The CDR3 spans 19 residues. Germline V gives CDR1 LNHDA, CDR2 SQIVND (reference sequence). The V gene lost 1 base and the J gene lost 3 bases, with 23 bases spanning the gap. CDR3 DNA: TGTGCCAGTAGTATAGGGCGGGGCCGTTTATATATTGGTACAGATACGCAGTATTTT. Translating gives CASSIGRGRLYIGTDTQYF. Full variable domain (remainder filled in from reference TRBV19 and TRBJ2-3): DGGITQSPKYLFRKEGQNVTLSCEQNLNHDAMYWYRQDPGQGLRLIYYSQIVNDFQKGDIAEGYSVSREKKESFPLTVTSAQKNPTAFYLCASSIGRGRLYIGTDTQYFGPGTRLTVL.

J is TRBJ2-7 and V is TRBV5-1; 8 positions agree with TRBD2. In germline, CDR1 is SGHRS, CDR2 YFSETQ. V was clipped by 0 bases and J by 2 bases; unmatched bases: 4. This CDR3 region has 15 residues. The CDR3 DNA follows: TGCGCCAGCAGCTTGGATAGCGGGGATACCTACGAGCAGTACTTC. This gives the protein CASSLDSGDTYEQYF.

This clone has only a few counts. J is TRBJ1-2 and V is TRBV30; 11 bases line up with TRBD1. Germline V CDR1 and CDR2: GTSNPN, SVGIG (reference sequence). This CDR3 comprises 15 residues. J lost 7 bases, V lost 2 bases, and 9 bases had no gene match. CDR3 DNA sequence: TGTGCCTGGAGTCTCACCGGGACAGGGGGAAGTGGCTACACCTTC. Amino acid sequence: CAWSLTGTGGSGYTF.

This clone appeared a few times. This may arise from a read error, as a much more abundant clone is one base away. The CDR3 nucleotides read TGTGCCAGCAGCTCTAACTCCTACGAGCAGTACTTC. Its translation: CASSSNSYEQYF. The V gene is TRBV11-2, the J gene TRBJ2-7; no clear D gene. Trimming cost V 4 bases and J 0 bases, with 4 bases left between them. The CDR3 has 12 residues. In germline, CDR1 is SGHAT, CDR2 FQNNGV.

The V and J genes are TRBV28 and TRBJ2-5, with a weak D call TRBD1 (6 bases). Trimming stripped 3 bases from V and 4 bases from J, with 15 bases between. Germline-derived CDR1 and CDR2 are MDHEN and SYDVKM. The CDR3 covers 15 residues. The CDR3 sequence: CASSFGRTDRETQYF. The CDR3, as DNA: TGTGCCAGCAGTTTTGGGCGGACAGACCGAGAGACCCAGTACTTC.

The chain recombines TRBV7-6 with TRBJ2-7, with a possible D match to TRBD2 (5 bases). The CDR3 spans 13 residues. From germline, CDR1 is SGHVS and CDR2 FNYEAQ. The ends were cut back, 11 bases at V and 1 base at J, with 15 bases in the middle. Written as DNA, the CDR3 is TGTGCCTTGCAATTCGGGAAGTCCTACGAGCAGTACTTC. Its protein product is CALQFGKSYEQYF.

V is TRBV19 and J is TRBJ2-1, with D perhaps matching TRBD2 (6 bases). Germline assignment: CDR1 LNHDA and CDR2 SQIVND (reference sequence). Trimming removed 3 bases at V and 0 bases at J, with 15 bases between. This CDR3 is 17 amino acids long. As DNA, the CDR3 is TGTGCCAGTAGTATGGGGTCCCCGACTAGCTCCTACAATGAGCAGTTCTTC. It is translated as CASSMGSPTSSYNEQFF.

The chain uses TRBV19 and TRBJ1-5; a possible D gene is TRBD1 (5 bases). Looked up from germline, CDR1 is LNHDA and CDR2 is SQIVND (reference sequence). The CDR3 loop spans 14 amino acids. The V end was cut by 5 bases, the J end by 4 bases, with 12 bases between. CDR3 region: CASSPGHQNQPQHF. For the CDR3, the DNA is TGTGCCAGTAGTCCCGGACACCAAAATCAGCCCCAGCATTTT. Full variable domain (outside the CDR3, taken from reference TRBV19 and TRBJ1-5): DGGITQSPKYLFRKEGQNVTLSCEQNLNHDAMYWYRQDPGQGLRLIYYSQIVNDFQKGDIAEGYSVSREKKESFPLTVTSAQKNPTAFYLCASSPGHQNQPQHFGDGTRLSIL.

The chain links TRBV18 to TRBJ2-7; no clear D. V was trimmed by 6 bases and J by 3 bases, leaving 15 bases between them. The CDR3 spans 14 residues. Germline CDR1 and CDR2: KGHSH and LQKENI. CDR3 nucleotide sequence: TGTGCCAGCTCGAACCGCGGCATTATCTACGAGCAGTACTTC. Its protein is CASSNRGIIYEQYF.

The V and J genes are TRBV11-1 and TRBJ2-1; D might be TRBD2 (6 bases). CDR3 length: 16 amino acids. Trimming shortened V by 3 bases and J by 0 bases, and 12 bases separated the two germline ends. CDR1 and CDR2 (germline): SGHAT, FQDESV (reference sequence). CDR3 sequence (DNA): TGTGCCAGCAGCTTCCTAGCGATGTTCTCCTACAATGAGCAGTTCTTC. Translated, it gives CASSFLAMFSYNEQFF.

The chain has TRBV9 and TRBJ2-1, with 8 nucleotides matching TRBD2. V was clipped by 6 bases and J by 3 bases; unmatched bases: 5. Germline CDR1 SGDLS, CDR2 YYNGEE. The CDR3 runs to 14 residues. Here the CDR3 DNA reads TGTGCCAGCACCCCCGGGACTAGCTACAATGAGCAGTTCTTC. Amino acid sequence: CASTPGTSYNEQFF.

The chain links TRBV7-9 to TRBJ2-7; 12 bases are shared with TRBD2. CDR3 size: 16 residues. From germline, CDR1 is SEHNR and CDR2 FQNEAQ (reference sequence). With 5 bases clipped from V and 0 bases from J, the junction kept 5 bases outside the gene matches. The CDR3 nucleotides read TGTGCCAGCAGCGCAAGACTAGCGGGAGCCTCCTACGAGCAGTACTTC. This sequence encodes CASSARLAGASYEQYF.

In nucleotides, the CDR3 is TGTGCCAGCAGTTCGAAACCGGGACAGGGCACCTACAATGAGCAGTTCTTC. Translated: CASSSKPGQGTYNEQFF. The chain recombines TRBV5-4 with TRBJ2-1, with TRBD1 identical over 9 bases. The CDR3 contains 17 residues. The V and J ends lost 5 bases and 2 bases, in that order; junction bases with no gene match: 11. The germline gives CDR1 SGHNT, CDR2 YYREEE (reference sequence).

The rearrangement links TRBV29-1 to TRBJ2-3, with 7 bases aligning to TRBD2. The CDR3 has 13 residues. Trimming cost V 4 bases and J 8 bases; bases outside gene matches: 9. The germline V gene encodes CDR1 SQVTM and CDR2 ANQGSEA. CDR3 protein: CSVGFEGGGTQYF. The CDR3 region has the DNA TGCAGCGTTGGTTTCGAAGGCGGGGGTACGCAGTATTTT.

The chain is built from TRBV4-3 and TRBJ1-4, with 7 bases aligning to TRBD1. The CDR3 runs to 15 residues. V gave up 3 bases and J gave up 7 bases; unmatched junction bases: 8. Per the germline V gene, CDR1 is LGHNA and CDR2 is YSLEER. DNA for the CDR3: TGCGCCAGCAGCCAGGACGACAGGGCCCTTGAAAAACTGTTTTTT. Translation gives CASSQDDRALEKLFF.

This chain connects TRBV28 to TRBJ2-1, with 8 nucleotides matching TRBD2. The germline CDR1 and CDR2 sequences are MDHEN and SYDVKM. The CDR3 consists of 15 residues. The junction had 9 bases not matched to a gene; V was cut back by 7 bases and J by 4 bases. CDR3 sequence: CASTSGLAVYNEQFF. CDR3 bases: TGTGCCAGCACCTCAGGACTAGCAGTTTACAATGAGCAGTTCTTC.

The J gene is TRBJ2-3, the V gene TRBV5-1; D unclear. The germline CDR1 and CDR2 sequences are SGHRS and YFSETQ. V was shortened by 0 bases and J by 0 bases, with 8 bases between the two germline ends. The CDR3 covers 15 residues. CDR3: CASSLAARSTDTQYF. As DNA, the CDR3 is TGCGCCAGCAGCTTGGCCGCCAGGAGCACAGATACGCAGTATTTT.

The chain recombines TRBV6-1 with TRBJ2-1; 7 bases align to TRBD1. J gave up 2 bases and V 4 bases, and 2 bases lay outside the gene matches. This CDR3 is built from 14 residues. Per the germline V gene, CDR1 is MNHNS and CDR2 is SASEGT. CDR3 DNA: TGTGCCAGCAGTGGAGGGGGCGCCTACAATGAGCAGTTCTTC. Its protein product is CASSGGGAYNEQFF.

The chain has TRBV5-4 and TRBJ2-7; 7 nucleotides match TRBD1. The J segment lost 7 bases and the V segment lost 2 bases, leaving 9 bases of the junction unmatched. Germline values: CDR1 SGHNT, CDR2 YYREEE (reference sequence). The CDR3 sequence is 14 residues long. CDR3 sequence reads: CASSFRDSLREQYF. CDR3 nucleotides: TGTGCCAGCAGCTTCCGGGACAGCCTTCGGGAGCAGTACTTC.

The J gene is TRBJ2-5, the V gene TRBV5-6; possible D gene TRBD1, 5 bases. The V end was cut by 0 bases, the J end by 6 bases, with 9 bases between. The CDR3 is 13 residues long. Per germline, CDR1 SGHDT and CDR2 YYEEEE. DNA for the CDR3: TGTGCCAGCAGCTTGGTTCAGGGAAAGACCCAGTACTTC. Amino acids: CASSLVQGKTQYF.

This clone came up once. This sequence joins TRBV27 and TRBJ2-5, with D perhaps TRBD1 (6 bases). With 6 bases removed from V and 5 bases from J, the gap between germline ends came to 16 bases. The CDR3 covers 14 residues. Germline values: CDR1 MNHEY, CDR2 SMNVEV (reference sequence). CDR3 region: CASSRRQRGETQYF. The CDR3 nucleotides are TGTGCCAGCAGCCGACGACAGAGGGGGGAGACCCAGTACTTC.

This chain connects TRBV6-5 to TRBJ1-5; 7 bases are shared with TRBD1. After removal of 0 bases from V and 6 bases from J, the junction contained 5 bases not matched to a gene. The germline gives CDR1 MNHEY, CDR2 SVGAGI. The CDR3 runs 15 residues. CDR3 loop: CASSYSQGGGQPQHF. The DNA of the CDR3 is TGTGCCAGCAGTTACTCTCAGGGGGGTGGTCAGCCCCAGCATTTT.

The chain combines TRBV5-8 with TRBJ1-1; 8 nucleotides match TRBD1. This CDR3 contains 15 residues. The V gene end was trimmed by 3 bases and the J gene end by 4 bases; junction bases not matched to a gene: 8. Germline values: CDR1 SGHTS, CDR2 YDEGEE. CDR3 loop: CASSYGQGIFTEAFF. As DNA, the CDR3 is TGTGCCAGCAGCTACGGACAGGGAATTTTCACTGAAGCTTTCTTT.

The chain joins TRBV7-6 to TRBJ2-1, with D possibly being TRBD2 (5 bases). In germline, CDR1 is SGHVS, CDR2 FNYEAQ. The V end lost 5 bases, the J end lost 12 bases, and 20 bases lay between the germline ends. This CDR3 is built from 14 residues. The CDR3 sequence is CASSPTERARGQFF. In nucleotides, the CDR3 is TGTGCCAGCAGCCCCACCGAGAGGGCACGGGGGCAGTTCTTC.

The chain is built from TRBV7-8 and TRBJ2-7; 8 bases match TRBD2. Trimming cost V 1 base and J 4 bases; bases outside gene matches: 12. This CDR3 has 17 residues. CDR1 is SGHVS and CDR2 is FQNEAQ in the germline V gene. This chain's CDR3 is CASSLGVGRGGGYEQYF. The DNA for the CDR3 is TGTGCCAGCAGCTTAGGCGTAGGGAGGGGCGGGGGGTACGAGCAGTACTTC.

The rearrangement links TRBV5-1 to TRBJ1-2; 9 bases are a match to TRBD1. J gave up 4 bases and V 3 bases, and 4 bases lay outside the gene matches. The CDR3 totals 14 residues. From germline, CDR1 is SGHRS and CDR2 YFSETQ. The chain's CDR3 is CASSWDRAGYGYTF. The DNA for the CDR3 is TGCGCCAGCAGCTGGGACAGGGCTGGCTATGGCTACACCTTC.

The chain uses TRBV28 and TRBJ2-3; no reliable D call. The CDR3 covers 15 residues. The germline V gene encodes CDR1 MDHEN and CDR2 SYDVKM. V was clipped by 4 bases and J by 2 bases, with 13 bases between them. The CDR3 coding sequence is TGTGCCAGCAGTTCCTCAGACGACAACACAGATACGCAGTATTTT. Translation gives CASSSSDDNTDTQYF.